The clone carrying this T cell receptor beta chain was counted many times. Its antigen remains unidentified. These data originate in a study of T cell repertoires in cytomegalovirus infection. Study-level results: Based on cumulative public TCR beta family frequency, carriers of CMV plus the relevant HLA were identified.

Germline CDR1 SGHVS, CDR2 FNYEAQ. This CDR3 has 14 residues. Trimming at V came to 6 bases and at J to 5 bases, leaving 8 bases not matched to a gene. TCRdb reprocessed the reads with MiXCR, giving one entry per CDR3 protein. The table lists about 320,000 distinct CDR3 sequences, more than 9% of them singletons. This TCR derives from a human donor in good health (CMV status not recorded). Some clones in this sample may be carry-over from other donors' samples. J is TRBJ1-1 and V is TRBV7-6; TRBD1 matches 8 bases. The sample consisted of PBMCs. CDR3 sequence (DNA): TGTGCCAGCAGAGGTCAGGGGGCTCGAACTGAAGCTTTCTTT. This encodes CASRGQGARTEAFF.